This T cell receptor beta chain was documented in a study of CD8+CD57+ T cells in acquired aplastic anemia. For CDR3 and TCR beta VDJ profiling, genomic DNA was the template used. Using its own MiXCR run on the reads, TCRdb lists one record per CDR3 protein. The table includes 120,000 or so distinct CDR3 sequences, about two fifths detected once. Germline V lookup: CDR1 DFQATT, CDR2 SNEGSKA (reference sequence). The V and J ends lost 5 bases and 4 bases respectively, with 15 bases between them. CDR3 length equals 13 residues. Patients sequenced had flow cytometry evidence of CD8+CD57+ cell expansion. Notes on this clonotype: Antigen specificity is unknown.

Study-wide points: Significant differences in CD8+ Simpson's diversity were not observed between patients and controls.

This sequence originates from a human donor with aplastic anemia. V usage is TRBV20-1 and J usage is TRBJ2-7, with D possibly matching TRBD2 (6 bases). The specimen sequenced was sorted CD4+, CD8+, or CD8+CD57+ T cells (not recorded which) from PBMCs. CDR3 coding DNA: TGCAGTGCTGCTAATAAAGGGACTTACGAGCAGTACTTC. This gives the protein CSAANKGTYEQYF.